This T cell receptor (beta chain) was captured in a study of T cell changes during pregnancy in multiple sclerosis (dated by TCRdb to between 2019 and 2020). Background for the entire study: Changes in the T cell repertoire over the course of pregnancy were examined in this study in women with multiple sclerosis.

The protocol used for the library was the immunoSEQ multiplex PCR assay. TCRdb carries this immuneACCESS record with in-frame sequences only. Its versions omit some clonotypes, under half of them owing to an unresolved V gene in the studies checked, with the rest unexplained. Counted in this sample were about 12,000 clones; 85% to 90% of them appeared once. The ten largest clones capture 14% to 15% of the sample. The trim is 1 base for V and 4 bases for J, with a gap of 8 bases between the germline ends. The CDR3 has 14 amino acids, counting the end cysteine and phenylalanine. Left in the record is the CDR3 DNA by itself, 42 bases read in frame from the first base. Taken from the germline V gene, the CDR1 and CDR2 loops are SNHLY and FYNNEI. To note about this clone: No antigen is known for it. Base quality data are lacking; no much larger clone is found one base away.

The rearranged chain carries TRBV2 and TRBJ2-1, with no D gene named confidently. This receptor was identified in a female donor in good health, enrolled as a control in a pregnancy study. The material was CD8+ T cells from peripheral blood mononuclear cells, obtained in the second trimester of pregnancy. Read as DNA, the sequence is TGTGCCAGCAGTGAAGTTTGGCAGTACAATGAGCAGTTCTTC. This translates into CASSEVWQYNEQFF.